The clone carrying this T cell receptor (beta chain) occurred a few times. Its antigen is undetermined. This sample was included in a study of T-cell reconstitution after alpha-beta-depleted transplantation in children. Study-level results: Approximately two months post-transplant, alpha-beta T cells reportedly originated from several hundred expanded graft clones.

The CDR3 has 15 residues. Researchers prepared the TCRbeta library using unique molecular identifiers, the study reports. Via MiXCR, TCRdb re-called the PCR reads, giving one row per CDR3 protein. The sample yields about 600,000 distinct CDR3 sequences, roughly 13% seen once. The receptor comes from a male patient between 10 and 17 years old who had a stem cell transplant for acute myeloid leukemia, so the T cells may come from the graft donor. The V gene is TRBV21-1, the J gene TRBJ1-1; the table assigns TRBD1, which was not confirmed against the DNA. TRBV21-1 is classified as a pseudogene. The material was PBMCs, mostly from graft donor cells, obtained 360 days after TCRalphabeta/CD19-depleted stem cell transplant. CDR3 DNA sequence: TGTGCCAGCAGCAAATTGGGTCTGGGGGACACTGAAGCTTTCTTT. This encodes CASSKLGLGDTEAFF.